This T cell receptor (beta chain) was found in a study of a mutant IDH1 vaccine in newly diagnosed glioma. Study background: Held at week 35, visit V12 was the safety follow-up, and visit V13 followed at week 47.

Noted time point: week 35, safety follow-up. Topical imiquimod was applied with each vaccine dose, which held 300 ug of mutant IDH1 20-mer peptide. Libraries were prepared by immunoSEQ multiplex PCR; TCRdb keeps only in-frame clonotypes and omits some of them. The table has 34,000 or so clones, about 80% seen once. Study results and caveats: Detectable vaccine-induced immune responses arose in over 90% of patients.

In regard to this clone: The antigen is undetermined.

This TCR was sampled from a man younger than 40 with glioma. The sample in question was PBMCs, obtained from a glioma patient whose treatment included an IDH1 peptide vaccine.

The CDR3 spells CSALSSYEQYF. CDR3 DNA: TGCAGTGCTCTCTCCTCCTACGAGCAGTACTTC. V and J are TRBV20-1 and TRBJ2-7; D is unresolved. The CDR3 spans 11 residues. In germline, CDR1 is DFQATT, CDR2 SNEGSKA (reference sequence). With 5 bases removed from V and 0 bases from J, the gap between germline ends came to 5 bases.